The 15 T cell receptor beta chains listed next were all sequenced from one sample in a study of CD8+ T cells in alopecia areata. Extracted RNA was reverse transcribed into cDNA, the sequencing template. Clones were sequenced by immunoSEQ multiplex PCR, and TCRdb holds only the in-frame ones, with some missing. Of fewer than 150,000 clones in the sample, over 50% were seen once. This material consisted of CD4+ T cells sorted from blood, taken at week 0. Receptor source: a human donor with alopecia areata.

The chain has TRBV29-1 and TRBJ1-3; tentative D call: TRBD1 (5 bases). Trimming pared 6 bases from V and 8 bases from J, leaving 17 bases between. Germline V lookup: CDR1 SQVTM, CDR2 ANQGSEA. This CDR3 is built from 13 residues. CDR3 amino acids: CSVSVGTGDTIYF. DNA for the CDR3: TGCAGCGTGAGTGTGGGGACCGGAGACACCATATATTTT.

The chain is built from TRBV28 and TRBJ2-1; perhaps TRBD1 as D (6 bases). The V end was cut by 6 bases, the J end by 4 bases, with 7 bases between. CDR3 length: 12 amino acids. Germline lookup yields CDR1 MDHEN and CDR2 SYDVKM. DNA of the CDR3: TGTGCCAGCAGAAGGGGGTACAATGAGCAGTTCTTC. This codes for CASRRGYNEQFF. Drawing the rest from reference TRBV28 and TRBJ2-1, the complete variable domain is DVKVTQSSRYLVKRTGEKVFLECVQDMDHENMFWYRQDPGLGLRLIYFSYDVKMKEKGDIPEGYSVSREKKERFSLILESASTNQTSMYLCASRRGYNEQFFGPGTRLTVL.

The chain joins TRBV11-2 to TRBJ2-1; D may be TRBD1 or TRBD2 (6 bases each). CDR1 is SGHAT and CDR2 is FQNNGV in the germline V gene. The CDR3 is 14 residues long. Trimming removed 3 bases at V and 7 bases at J, with 13 bases between. The CDR3 region has the DNA TGTGCCAGCAGCTTGCCGGGGGCCGGAAATGAGCAGTTCTTC. Its protein product is CASSLPGAGNEQFF.

This clone was recorded a few times. This chain connects TRBV27 to TRBJ2-2, with 8 bases identical to TRBD1. The CDR3 runs 17 residues. In germline, CDR1 is MNHEY, CDR2 SMNVEV (reference sequence). Trimming removed 4 bases from V and 2 bases from J; junction bases left unmatched: 9. CDR3 region: CASSWVRGQTNTGELFF. The CDR3 DNA reads as TGTGCCAGCAGTTGGGTCAGGGGGCAGACCAACACCGGGGAGCTGTTTTTT.

This sequence joins TRBV4-2 and TRBJ2-2; D unclear. The CDR3 is 16 residues long. Germline V gives CDR1 LGHNA, CDR2 YNFKEQ. The V end lost 2 bases, the J end lost 4 bases, and 14 bases lay between the germline ends. CDR3 coding DNA: TGTGCCAGCAGCCAATCCTTTTTTGGGGTCACCGGGGAGCTGTTTTTT. Amino acid sequence: CASSQSFFGVTGELFF.

This clone was picked up one time. This sequence joins TRBV5-4 and TRBJ1-2; D possibly corresponds to TRBD1 (6 bases). Germline loops: CDR1 SGHNT, CDR2 YYREEE (reference sequence). Trimming took 4 bases from V and 2 from J, leaving 12 bases between them. The CDR3 spans 14 residues. Written as DNA, the CDR3 is TGTGCCAGCAGCCCACGCGACAGGAACTATGGCTACACCTTC. This encodes CASSPRDRNYGYTF.

The chain employs TRBV6-5 and TRBJ2-7, with 11 bases lining up with TRBD1. The CDR3 contains 14 residues. The J segment lost 4 bases and the V segment lost 6 bases, leaving 5 bases of the junction unmatched. CDR1 MNHEY and CDR2 SVGAGI come from the germline V gene. The CDR3 sequence is CASRGTGGLYEQYF. In DNA form, the CDR3 reads TGTGCCAGCAGAGGGACAGGGGGTTTGTACGAGCAGTACTTC.

V gene TRBV6-5 combines with J gene TRBJ1-1, with D perhaps TRBD1 (5 bases). This CDR3 has 14 amino acids. Germline values: CDR1 MNHEY, CDR2 SVGAGI. V lost 6 bases and J 5 bases, leaving 16 bases between the germline ends. This CDR3 is CASSQNGGGTEAFF. DNA for the CDR3: TGTGCCAGCAGCCAGAACGGGGGGGGAACTGAAGCTTTCTTT.

The chain joins TRBV2 to TRBJ2-5, with TRBD2 matching over 12 bases. J gave up 5 bases and V 6 bases, and 7 bases lay outside the gene matches. Germline V lookup: CDR1 SNHLY, CDR2 FYNNEI. This CDR3 is built from 15 residues. This CDR3 is CASSERTSGAETQYF. CDR3 DNA: TGTGCCAGCAGCGAGAGGACTAGCGGGGCGGAGACCCAGTACTTC.

V and J are TRBV19 and TRBJ1-1; 12 nucleotides align to TRBD1. The CDR3 is 16 residues long. V trimming: 3 bases; J trimming: 4 bases; junction bases outside the gene matches: 6. Germline V gene data show CDR1 as LNHDA and CDR2 as SQIVND (reference sequence). CDR3 DNA: TGTGCCAGTAGTATTGGGACAGGGGGCCCGGGCACTGAAGCTTTCTTT. Protein: CASSIGTGGPGTEAFF.

This clone has a handful of counts. The chain combines TRBV30 with TRBJ2-5; D possibly corresponds to TRBD2 (5 bases). V gave up 1 base and J gave up 2 bases, with 17 bases separating them. This CDR3 is 16 amino acids long. Looked up from germline, CDR1 is GTSNPN and CDR2 is SVGIG (reference sequence). DNA for the CDR3: TGTGCCTGGAGTGCCTCTCAACGTAGCGTGCAAGAGACCCAGTACTTC. Translating gives CAWSASQRSVQETQYF.

The chain combines TRBV7-6 with TRBJ2-4; D might be TRBD1 or TRBD2, each matching 5 bases. CDR3 length equals 14 residues. Between the trimmed V and J ends, which lost 1 base and 9 bases, there was a span of 13 bases. The germline CDR1 and CDR2 sequences are SGHVS and FNYEAQ. The CDR3 here is CASSLGGVGGIQYF. CDR3 nucleotides: TGTGCCAGCAGCTTAGGTGGGGTTGGGGGCATTCAGTACTTC.

The V call is TRBV4-1, the J call TRBJ2-7; 8 bases are shared with TRBD2. This CDR3 region has 14 residues. Germline V CDR1 and CDR2: MGHRA, YSYEKL. The trim removed 2 bases at V and 3 bases at J, leaving 3 bases unmatched. The CDR3 nucleotides are TGCGCCAGCAGCCAACCGGGGGGGCTCTACGAGCAGTACTTC. Translating gives CASSQPGGLYEQYF.

This chain connects TRBV4-1 to TRBJ2-7; D not resolved. The germline V and J ends were trimmed by 6 bases and 1 base, with 13 bases remaining between them. The germline gives CDR1 MGHRA, CDR2 YSYEKL. The length of the CDR3 is 14 residues. Written as DNA, the CDR3 is TGCGCCAGCAGAAAATTGCTTGGTTCCTACGAGCAGTACTTC. Translation: CASRKLLGSYEQYF.

V and J are TRBV7-2 and TRBJ1-6; D is perhaps TRBD1 (6 bases). V lost 1 base and J 10 bases, leaving 14 bases between the germline ends. This CDR3 is 15 amino acids long. Germline CDR1 reads SGHTA; CDR2 reads FQGNSA. The CDR3 protein is CASSLESGGRSPLHF. The DNA of the CDR3 is TGTGCCAGCAGCTTAGAGAGCGGGGGCCGGTCACCCCTCCACTTT.